What follows are 24 T cell receptor beta chains derived from one specimen sequenced in a study of response to subunit inactivated influenza vaccine. TCRdb reprocessed the RT-PCR reads via MiXCR and lists one record per CDR3 protein. The sample shows about 170,000 distinct CDR3 sequences, roughly 12% of them seen only once. Another study also made use of these data, one on T cells expressing NK-cell markers. That work adds: The authors generated TCR beta cDNA through 5'RACE template switching with UMIs.

Sequences were derived from CD8+ T cells sorted from PBMCs, sampled roughly 13 days after vaccination. The receptors come from a man aged 45 to 65 who received an inactivated influenza vaccine.

The rearrangement uses TRBV29-1 and TRBJ2-3, with D possibly TRBD1 on 5 matching bases. This CDR3 comprises 15 residues. Germline assignment: CDR1 SQVTM and CDR2 ANQGSEA. Trimming stripped 4 bases from V and 0 bases from J, with 14 bases between. CDR3 protein: CSVGRGSVSTDTQYF. CDR3 DNA sequence: TGCAGCGTTGGAAGGGGATCAGTTAGCACAGATACGCAGTATTTT.

This chain uses TRBV27 with TRBJ2-2, with 7 bases that match TRBD1. V lost 2 bases to trimming and J lost 7 bases; unmatched junction nucleotides: 7. Germline lookup yields CDR1 MNHEY and CDR2 SMNVEV (reference sequence). The CDR3 spans 15 residues. The CDR3 is CASSLTTGSVGELFF. DNA of the CDR3: TGTGCCAGCAGTTTAACGACAGGGTCTGTCGGGGAGCTGTTTTTT.

The chain couples TRBV7-3 to TRBJ2-3, with 11 bases fitting TRBD2. Germline V gene sequence: CDR1 SGHTA, CDR2 FQGTGA. The trim removed 4 bases at V and 3 bases at J, leaving 12 bases unmatched. This CDR3 is built from 18 residues. CDR3 protein: CASSSTTYSGRGTDTQYF. As DNA, the CDR3 is TGTGCCAGCAGCTCCACGACATATAGCGGGAGGGGTACAGATACGCAGTATTTT.

This clonotype was counted a few times. The chain combines TRBV4-2 with TRBJ2-3, with D possibly being TRBD2 (7 bases). CDR1 is LGHNA and CDR2 is YNFKEQ in the germline V gene. The CDR3 has 16 residues. V was trimmed by 0 bases and J by 8 bases, leaving 18 bases between them. CDR3 coding DNA: TGTGCCAGCAGCCAAGATTTTGAGGCTAGGGGGGGTACGCAGTATTTT. This translates into CASSQDFEARGGTQYF.

J is TRBJ2-5 and V is TRBV4-1; TRBD2 is a possible D gene (7 bases). This CDR3 is 15 amino acids long. The germline gives CDR1 MGHRA, CDR2 YSYEKL. V lost 0 bases to trimming and J lost 5 bases, with 13 bases between them. DNA of the CDR3: TGCGCCAGCAGCCAAGATATGAGGGGGGGGGAGACCCAGTACTTC. Amino acid sequence: CASSQDMRGGETQYF.

This clonotype was counted a few times. The chain links TRBV12-3 or TRBV12-4 to TRBJ2-3; D may be TRBD1 (6 bases). The ends were cut back, 3 bases at V and 6 bases at J, with 19 bases in the middle. CDR3 length: 16 amino acids. DNA for the CDR3: TGTGCCAGCAGTTTTATATACAGGGACACATCTGATACGCAGTATTTT. It is translated as CASSFIYRDTSDTQYF.

V usage is TRBV4-1 and J usage is TRBJ1-5; TRBD1 is a possible D gene (5 bases). V shed 3 bases and J shed 6 bases, with 18 bases lying between them. Per germline, CDR1 MGHRA and CDR2 YSYEKL. The CDR3 consists of 16 residues. The chain's CDR3 is CASSHNAGAVGQPQHF. Here the CDR3 DNA reads TGCGCCAGCAGCCATAACGCTGGGGCAGTCGGTCAGCCCCAGCATTTT.

The V gene is TRBV7-8, the J gene TRBJ2-5; D might be TRBD1 (5 bases). Between the trimmed V and J ends, which lost 3 bases and 5 bases, there was a span of 16 bases. Per germline, CDR1 SGHVS and CDR2 FQNEAQ. CDR3 length: 15 amino acids. The CDR3 loop reads CASSFFQGLGETQYF. CDR3 DNA: TGTGCCAGCAGCTTCTTCCAGGGTTTAGGGGAGACCCAGTACTTC.

This chain connects TRBV24-1 to TRBJ2-1; 7 nucleotides line up with TRBD1. Germline V gene lookup returns CDR1 KGHDR and CDR2 SFDVKD. This CDR3 has 14 residues. The J segment lost 7 bases and the V segment lost 1 base, leaving 3 bases of the junction unmatched. For the CDR3, the DNA is TGTGCCACCAGTGATTTTGGCAGGGGGAATGAGCAGTTCTTC. It is translated as CATSDFGRGNEQFF.

The chain is built from TRBV11-2 and TRBJ2-7; tentative D call: TRBD2 (5 bases). V lost 1 base and J lost 4, with 14 bases in between. CDR1 and CDR2 (germline): SGHAT, FQNNGV. This CDR3 region has 15 residues. The CDR3 nucleotides read TGTGCCAGCAGCTTAGTCGGGAAAACCAATTACGAGCAGTACTTC. The encoded protein is CASSLVGKTNYEQYF.

This clonotype was seen ten or more times. The J gene is TRBJ1-6, the V gene TRBV6-5; TRBD1 might be the D (5 bases). V was trimmed by 0 bases and J by 6 bases, leaving 6 bases between them. Germline V gene data show CDR1 as MNHEY and CDR2 as SVGAGI. This CDR3 region has 14 residues. CDR3 nucleotide sequence: TGTGCCAGCAGTTACTCAGGGACTAATTCACCCCTCCACTTT. It codes for CASSYSGTNSPLHF.

At least ten counts were recorded for this clonotype. This chain uses TRBV2 with TRBJ2-5, with 14 bases fitting TRBD2. Per germline, CDR1 SNHLY and CDR2 FYNNEI. The CDR3 runs 18 residues. V lost 4 bases and J lost 4; bases outside the gene matches: 11. The DNA for the CDR3 is TGTGCCAGCAGTGGAACCGGGACTAGCGGGGGACGACCAGAGACCCAGTACTTC. It is translated as CASSGTGTSGGRPETQYF.

As to this clonotype: Sequence at one end of the junction differs from germline and may be a read error. The rearrangement links TRBV10-3 to TRBJ2-7; TRBD2 might be the D (7 bases). With the DNA end fitting TRBJ2-1 better, the J assignment may be wrong. Germline V CDR1 and CDR2: ENHRY, SYGVKD. This CDR3 has 18 amino acids. The CDR3 bases are TGTGCCACCAGTGAGAGGGAGGGGGAGAGGACTTTTCCCTACGAGCAGTTCTTC. This gives the protein CATSEREGERTFPYEQFF.

This chain connects TRBV29-1 to TRBJ2-2, with D perhaps being TRBD1 or TRBD2 (5 bases each). This CDR3 has 15 amino acids. Germline values: CDR1 SQVTM, CDR2 ANQGSEA. Trimming took 3 bases from V and 4 from J, leaving 15 bases between them. CDR3 sequence reads: CSVESEGPGTGELFF. DNA for the CDR3: TGCAGCGTTGAGTCTGAGGGACCAGGCACCGGGGAGCTGTTTTTT.

This clonotype has ten or more counts. The V gene is TRBV4-1, the J gene TRBJ1-2, with D uncertain. V shed 1 base and J shed 8 bases, with 17 bases lying between them. Germline values: CDR1 MGHRA, CDR2 YSYEKL. This CDR3 contains 15 residues. The CDR3 spells CASSQVGKGMRGYTF. CDR3 sequence (DNA): TGCGCCAGCAGCCAAGTGGGTAAGGGAATGAGGGGCTACACCTTC.

The CDR3 loop reads CASSTTGSTYEQYF. CDR3 sequence (DNA): TGTGCCAGCAGTACAACAGGGTCCACCTACGAGCAGTACTTC. The rearrangement joins TRBV28 to TRBJ2-7; TRBD1 might be the D (6 bases). Trimming stripped 5 bases from V and 2 bases from J, with 13 bases between. Germline V gives CDR1 MDHEN, CDR2 SYDVKM. The CDR3 totals 14 residues.

This clonotype was counted between two and nine times. The chain has TRBV20-1 and TRBJ2-2; D is unclear. The germline V gene has CDR1 DFQATT and CDR2 SNEGSKA (reference sequence). This CDR3 is built from 12 residues. V lost 3 bases and J 4 bases, leaving 6 bases between the germline ends. The CDR3 is CSARRTTGELFF. The CDR3 bases are TGCAGTGCTAGGAGGACCACCGGGGAGCTGTTTTTT.

In this sample, this clonotype turned up a few times. The rearrangement uses TRBV11-2 and TRBJ2-3, with D maybe TRBD2 (5 bases). The CDR3 is 12 amino acids. The germline gives CDR1 SGHAT, CDR2 FQNNGV. Trimming left V 8 bases short and J 6 bases short, with 12 bases between. CDR3 loop: CASHGVGDTQYF. CDR3 DNA sequence: TGTGCCAGCCACGGGGTCGGGGATACGCAGTATTTT.

This sequence joins TRBV7-9 and TRBJ2-7, with 9 bases aligning to TRBD1. V gave up 4 bases and J gave up 3 bases; unmatched junction bases: 7. Germline CDR1 SEHNR, CDR2 FQNEAQ (reference sequence). The CDR3 is 15 amino acids. The CDR3, as DNA: TGTGCCAGCAGCTCGTCCCGGGACAGGGTCTACGAGCAGTACTTC. It translates to CASSSSRDRVYEQYF. The full variable domain, in which reference TRBV7-9 and TRBJ2-7 provide the parts outside the CDR3, is DTGVSQNPRHKITKRGQNVTFRCDPISEHNRLYWYRQTLGQGPEFLTYFQNEAQLEKSRLLSDRFSAERPKGSFSTLEIQRTEQGDSAMYLCASSSSRDRVYEQYFGPGTRLTVT.

As regards this clonotype: It may be a read error: a sequence one base away is much more abundant. The V and J genes are TRBV7-9 and TRBJ2-7, with no clear D. V was trimmed by 2 bases and J by 2 bases, leaving 4 bases between them. CDR1 SEHNR and CDR2 FQNEAQ come from the germline V gene (reference sequence). The CDR3 totals 12 residues. The CDR3 coding sequence is TGTGCCAGCAGCTTACAGGCCTACGAGCAGTACTTC. It translates to CASSLQAYEQYF.

This chain links TRBV29-1 with TRBJ1-1; TRBD1 agrees at 9 bases. Germline V CDR1 and CDR2: SQVTM, ANQGSEA. This CDR3 spans 13 amino acids. V trimming: 8 bases; J trimming: 4 bases; junction bases outside the gene matches: 8. The CDR3 protein is CSIRDRVGTEAFF. The CDR3 nucleotides read TGCAGCATTCGGGACAGGGTTGGCACTGAAGCTTTCTTT.

This clonotype appeared a few times. J is TRBJ2-3 and V is TRBV20-1; unclear D gene. Germline CDR1 reads DFQATT; CDR2 reads SNEGSKA (reference sequence). The length of the CDR3 is 14 residues. Trimming removed 0 bases from V and 4 bases from J, with 11 bases in between. CDR3 in amino acids: CSAREPLEADTQYF. The CDR3 DNA reads as TGCAGTGCTAGAGAACCGTTAGAGGCAGATACGCAGTATTTT.

This clonotype came up a few times. The CDR3, as DNA: TGTGCCAGCAGAACTAGCGGGGGACCCCTCGAGCAGTACTTC. This translates into CASRTSGGPLEQYF. The V call is TRBV2, the J call TRBJ2-7, with 11 positions matching TRBD2. This CDR3 has 14 amino acids. Unmatched junction bases numbered 7, after V lost 6 bases and J lost 6 bases. The germline V gene encodes CDR1 SNHLY and CDR2 FYNNEI.

J is TRBJ1-5 and V is TRBV2; 9 bases align to TRBD1. The junction had 10 bases not matched to a gene; V was cut back by 6 bases and J by 7 bases. The CDR3 sequence is 15 residues long. Germline-derived CDR1 and CDR2 are SNHLY and FYNNEI. CDR3 amino acids: CASRPRTGARQPQHF. CDR3 sequence (DNA): TGTGCCAGCAGACCTAGGACAGGGGCCCGACAGCCCCAGCATTTT.